This TCR beta chain was sequenced in a study of T cells in women clearing cervical HPV infection. Genomic DNA, averaging about 1,300 ng per sample, yielded TCR beta CDR3 via immunoSEQ. Produced via immunoSEQ multiplex PCR; TCRdb's table is partial and in-frame only. This sample contains approximately 23,000 clones. This clonotype originated in a woman aged 18-70 years with a cervical HPV16 infection that either progressed to CIN3+ or cleared (not recorded which). Material: blood buffy coat.

The CDR3 here is CSARLAVNTGELFF. Partial CDR3 DNA: TGCAGTGCTAGACTAGCGGTAAACACCGGGGAG. The chain recombines TRBV20-1 with TRBJ2-2; 7 nucleotides agree with TRBD2. The read halts 3 residues ahead of the CDR3 end, with the missing end drawn from the germline J gene. Germline V gene lookup returns CDR1 DFQATT and CDR2 SNEGSKA (reference sequence). V shed 2 bases, J shed 2 bases, and the junction held 2 bases outside the gene matches. The CDR3 spans 14 residues.